Presented here are 31 T cell receptor beta chains from one specimen sequenced in a study of blood T cell repertoires in COVID-19. The repertoire was sequenced with immunoSEQ multiplex PCR; TCRdb's copy has only in-frame clones and lacks some. The data show 120,000 or so clones, approximately 83% seen once. Sequenced sample: peripheral blood. These receptors were obtained from a woman aged 80 or older with acute or convalescent COVID-19.

The chain is built from TRBV10-3 and TRBJ1-5, with D unclear. The V end lost 10 bases, the J end lost 0 bases, and 13 bases lay between the germline ends. There are 14 residues in the CDR3. Germline V gene lookup returns CDR1 ENHRY and CDR2 SYGVKD. CDR3 region: CATGPEGSNQPQHF. Here the CDR3 DNA reads TGTGCCACCGGGCCCGAGGGTAGCAATCAGCCCCAGCATTTT.

The chain links TRBV6-5 to TRBJ1-2; maybe TRBD1 (5 bases). The length of the CDR3 is 13 residues. Germline assignment: CDR1 MNHEY and CDR2 SVGAGI. Trimming removed 5 bases at V and 7 bases at J, with 14 bases between. This CDR3 is CASSPSGKGGYTF. The DNA for the CDR3 is TGTGCCAGCAGTCCTTCAGGGAAGGGTGGCTACACCTTC.

The V gene is TRBV6-2 or TRBV6-3, the J gene TRBJ1-1; no firm D call. V was pared by 2 bases and J by 0 bases, with 10 bases between. This CDR3 comprises 15 residues. The V gene's germline CDR1 is MNHEY and CDR2 SVGEGT. In DNA form, the CDR3 reads TGTGCCAGCAGTTACAGGGAGTTGGTGAACACTGAAGCTTTCTTT. Translation gives CASSYRELVNTEAFF.

The gene calls are TRBV28 and TRBJ1-2; 11 nucleotides line up with TRBD1. This CDR3 is built from 13 residues. Trimming removed 5 bases from V and 7 bases from J; junction bases left unmatched: 3. Germline V gene lookup returns CDR1 MDHEN and CDR2 SYDVKM. The DNA for the CDR3 is TGTGCCAGCAGTGAGGGACAGGGGGTTGGCTACACCTTC. Its protein is CASSEGQGVGYTF.

The chain's CDR3 is CASTNPLGGNGYTF. The CDR3 DNA reads TGTGCCAGCACCAACCCGCTGGGGGGAAATGGCTACACCTTC. The rearrangement uses TRBV28 and TRBJ1-2; perhaps TRBD1 as D (5 bases). Germline V CDR1 and CDR2: MDHEN, SYDVKM. The V end was cut by 7 bases, the J end by 6 bases, with 18 bases between. CDR3 length: 14 amino acids.

The chain recombines TRBV2 with TRBJ1-5, with 8 bases matching TRBD1. The CDR3 has 16 residues. Germline trimming cut 7 bases from V and 3 bases from J; bases unmatched to any gene: 11. CDR1 SNHLY and CDR2 FYNNEI come from the germline V gene. Here the CDR3 reads CASNTAAGGNNQPQHF. The CDR3 coding sequence is TGTGCCAGCAATACTGCTGCAGGGGGCAACAATCAGCCCCAGCATTTT.

This chain connects TRBV7-8 to TRBJ1-1, with D unclear. There are 14 residues in the CDR3. The germline CDR1 and CDR2 sequences are SGHVS and FQNEAQ. The germline V and J ends were trimmed by 3 bases and 0 bases, with 8 bases remaining between them. CDR3 protein: CASSLGRLNTEAFF. The DNA for the CDR3 is TGTGCCAGCAGCTTGGGCAGATTGAACACTGAAGCTTTCTTT.

This clone was observed a single time. The V and J genes are TRBV15 and TRBJ1-5; maybe TRBD1 (6 bases). CDR3 size: 15 residues. Germline V CDR1 and CDR2: LNHNV, YYDKDF (reference sequence). Trimming left V 6 bases short and J 4 bases short, with 16 bases between. The chain's CDR3 is CATSLLRTGNQPQHF. The CDR3, as DNA: TGTGCCACCAGTCTGCTGAGAACAGGGAATCAGCCCCAGCATTTT.

The chain is built from TRBV5-5 and TRBJ2-7, with a possible D match to TRBD2 (6 bases). This CDR3 comprises 14 residues. Germline values: CDR1 SGHKS, CDR2 YYEKEE (reference sequence). Trimming shortened V by 3 bases and J by 2 bases, and 12 bases separated the two germline ends. DNA for the CDR3: TGTGCCAGCAGCTCAGGGACTGCGGCCTACGAGCAGTACTTC. This gives the protein CASSSGTAAYEQYF.

This clone has a handful of counts. This rearrangement joins TRBV28 to TRBJ1-5; no reliable D call. Trimming stripped 6 bases from V and 2 bases from J, with 14 bases between. The CDR3 contains 15 residues. From germline, CDR1 is MDHEN and CDR2 SYDVKM. CDR3 nucleotide sequence: TGTGCCAGCAGATATCGGCGGTGGGGCAATCAGCCCCAGCATTTT. It is translated as CASRYRRWGNQPQHF.

V gene TRBV5-8 combines with J gene TRBJ1-2; D unresolved. This CDR3 spans 11 amino acids. Per germline, CDR1 SGHTS and CDR2 YDEGEE. V lost 5 bases, J lost 4 bases, and 6 bases lay in between. In nucleotides, the CDR3 is TGTGCCAGCAGGGAGATCTATGGCTACACCTTC. Translating gives CASREIYGYTF.

This sequence joins TRBV28 and TRBJ2-7; TRBD1 aligns across 10 bases. The CDR3 consists of 13 residues. Germline V gives CDR1 MDHEN, CDR2 SYDVKM. The V and J ends lost 7 bases and 4 bases, in that order; junction bases with no gene match: 4. The CDR3 bases are TGTGCCAGCACGACAGGGGGCGCTTACGAGCAGTACGTC. Its protein product is CASTTGGAYEQYV.

This chain joins TRBV28 and TRBJ1-2; D may be TRBD1 (5 bases). The CDR3 sequence is 15 residues long. The ends were cut back, 1 base at V and 7 bases at J, with 16 bases in the middle. CDR1 is MDHEN and CDR2 is SYDVKM in the germline V gene. In DNA form, the CDR3 reads TGTGCCAGCAGTTTATCGAGTTGGGGGGAGAGTGGCTACACCTTC. This translates into CASSLSSWGESGYTF.

V and J are TRBV2 and TRBJ2-1; 9 bases align to TRBD2. The J segment lost 9 bases and the V segment lost 4 bases, leaving 7 bases of the junction unmatched. The CDR3 length is 14 residues. CDR1 and CDR2 from the germline V gene are SNHLY and FYNNEI. As DNA, the CDR3 is TGTGCCAGCAGTGGGACTAGCGCGAGGGGTGAGCAGTTCTTC. It encodes CASSGTSARGEQFF.

The V call is TRBV5-1, the J call TRBJ2-7, with 8 bases identical to TRBD1. Losses at the gene ends were 4 bases for V and 5 bases for J; bases not matched to a gene: 8. The CDR3 consists of 14 residues. Germline lookup yields CDR1 SGHRS and CDR2 YFSETQ. The DNA of the CDR3 is TGCGCCAGCAGCGTGGACAGGGTCGGGCACGAGCAGTACGTC. This encodes CASSVDRVGHEQYV.

The chain recombines TRBV7-9 with TRBJ1-1; 8 positions match TRBD1. This CDR3 region has 17 residues. J gave up 0 bases and V 5 bases, and 11 bases lay outside the gene matches. CDR1 and CDR2 from the germline V gene are SEHNR and FQNEAQ (reference sequence). CDR3 sequence reads: CASSPGQGGSMNTEAFF. The CDR3 bases are TGTGCCAGCAGCCCAGGACAGGGAGGATCAATGAACACTGAAGCTTTCTTT.

This chain joins TRBV5-4 and TRBJ1-1; no definite D call. Germline V gives CDR1 SGHNT, CDR2 YYREEE (reference sequence). CDR3 length: 16 residues. The V end was cut by 0 bases, the J end by 0 bases, with 12 bases between. The CDR3 protein is CASSLGPLSMNTEAFF. CDR3 nucleotides: TGTGCCAGCAGCTTGGGGCCGCTCTCAATGAACACTGAAGCTTTCTTT. The variable domain in full, completed from reference TRBV5-4 and TRBJ1-1, reads ETGVTQSPTHLIKTRGQQVTLRCSSQSGHNTVSWYQQALGQGPQFIFQYYREEENGRGNFPPRFSGLQFPNYSSELNVNALELDDSALYLCASSLGPLSMNTEAFFGQGTRLTVV.

This chain connects TRBV5-1 to TRBJ2-4; a weak D match, TRBD1 (5 bases). CDR1 is SGHRS, CDR2 YFSETQ, per germline. The CDR3 is 14 amino acids. Trimming left V 4 bases short and J 15 bases short, with 23 bases between. The CDR3, as DNA: TGCGCCAGCAGCCCCGGACAAGGGGCCGAGCTATTGTACTTC. This codes for CASSPGQGAELLYF. Based on the CDR3 plus reference TRBV5-1 and TRBJ2-4, the full variable domain is KAGVTQTPRYLIKTRGQQVTLSCSPISGHRSVSWYQQTPGQGLQFLFEYFSETQRNKGNFPGRFSGRQFSNSRSEMNVSTLELGDSALYLCASSPGQGAELLYFGAGTRLSVL.

This clone was counted ten times or more. This rearrangement joins TRBV28 to TRBJ2-5; TRBD1 might be the D (5 bases). Trimming took 4 bases from V and 9 from J, leaving 15 bases between them. The CDR3 length is 13 residues. Germline loops: CDR1 MDHEN, CDR2 SYDVKM. The CDR3: CASSSRTLGAQYF. CDR3 nucleotide sequence: TGTGCCAGCAGTTCACGCACTCTAGGGGCCCAGTACTTC.

This CDR3 reads CASSPLSLAGANTGELFF. CDR3 coding DNA: TGTGCCAGCTCACCACTCTCCCTAGCGGGGGCCAACACCGGGGAGCTGTTTTTT. The chain combines TRBV18 with TRBJ2-2; TRBD2 matches 10 bases. J was trimmed by 2 bases and V by 1 base; bases with no gene match: 7. The CDR3 has 18 amino acids. CDR1 is KGHSH and CDR2 is LQKENI in the germline V gene.

This chain links TRBV7-6 with TRBJ1-1, with 9 bases that match TRBD1. The V segment lost 5 bases and the J segment 3 bases; nucleotides outside the gene matches: 4. This CDR3 is 14 amino acids long. In germline, CDR1 is SGHVS, CDR2 FNYEAQ. The CDR3 nucleotides are TGTGCCAGCAGCCCTAGACAGGGGGACACTGAAGCTTTCTTT. Protein: CASSPRQGDTEAFF.

The chain couples TRBV6-2 or TRBV6-3 to TRBJ2-1, with TRBD2 as a possible D gene (6 bases). The germline V gene has CDR1 MNHEY and CDR2 SVGEGT. This CDR3 contains 12 residues. Trimming pared 4 bases from V and 13 bases from J, leaving 14 bases between. Here the CDR3 DNA reads TGTGCCAGCAGTTCGCGGACTACCGGCCAGTTCTTC. Its translation: CASSSRTTGQFF.

The V call is TRBV20-1, the J call TRBJ1-2; TRBD1 agrees at 8 bases. The CDR3 runs to 13 residues. Germline loops: CDR1 DFQATT, CDR2 SNEGSKA (reference sequence). Losses at the gene ends were 3 bases for V and 3 bases for J; bases not matched to a gene: 3. The DNA for the CDR3 is TGCAGTGCTAGTAACAGGGGGGACTATGGCTACACCTTC. It translates to CSASNRGDYGYTF.

CDR3 loop: CASSPGQGTEAFF. The CDR3, as DNA: TGTGCCAGCAGTCCGGGACAGGGCACTGAAGCTTTCTTT. The chain employs TRBV28 and TRBJ1-1; 9 positions match TRBD1. There are 13 residues in the CDR3. CDR1 is MDHEN, CDR2 SYDVKM, per germline. The V segment lost 5 bases and the J segment 4 bases; nucleotides outside the gene matches: 2.

V is TRBV5-6 and J is TRBJ2-3; 14 bases line up with TRBD2. Germline-derived CDR1 and CDR2 are SGHDT and YYEEEE. Trimming removed 4 bases from V and 2 bases from J; junction bases left unmatched: 3. This CDR3 is 16 amino acids long. This CDR3 is CASSRGLAGVTDTQYF. The CDR3 DNA reads as TGTGCCAGCAGCAGGGGACTAGCGGGAGTCACAGATACGCAGTATTTT.

This chain uses TRBV19 with TRBJ1-5, with TRBD1 as a possible D gene (6 bases). The CDR3 extends over 15 amino acids. Germline lookup yields CDR1 LNHDA and CDR2 SQIVND (reference sequence). V lost 7 bases to trimming and J lost 2 bases, with 15 bases between them. The chain's CDR3 is CASTPLGGGNQPQHF. The CDR3 DNA sequence: TGTGCCAGTACCCCCCTAGGGGGAGGCAATCAGCCCCAGCATTTT. The entire variable domain, with the rest obtained from reference TRBV19 and TRBJ1-5, is as follows: DGGITQSPKYLFRKEGQNVTLSCEQNLNHDAMYWYRQDPGQGLRLIYYSQIVNDFQKGDIAEGYSVSREKKESFPLTVTSAQKNPTAFYLCASTPLGGGNQPQHFGDGTRLSIL.

This chain joins TRBV5-1 and TRBJ1-1; a possible D gene is TRBD1 (5 bases). The ends were cut back, 3 bases at V and 0 bases at J, with 12 bases in the middle. This CDR3 spans 15 amino acids. Germline V lookup: CDR1 SGHRS, CDR2 YFSETQ. CDR3 DNA sequence: TGCGCCAGCAGCTCATTGGACATATTGAACACTGAAGCTTTCTTT. Translating it yields CASSSLDILNTEAFF.

The V call is TRBV19, the J call TRBJ2-2; maybe TRBD1 (7 bases). Germline assignment: CDR1 LNHDA and CDR2 SQIVND (reference sequence). The CDR3 has 15 amino acids. The V and J ends lost 2 bases and 4 bases respectively, with 11 bases between them. The CDR3 DNA reads as TGTGCCAGTAGTATACAGGGGGAGGTCACCGGGGAGCTGTTTTTT. Its protein product is CASSIQGEVTGELFF. The full variable domain, with the rest looked up from reference TRBV19 and TRBJ2-2, is DGGITQSPKYLFRKEGQNVTLSCEQNLNHDAMYWYRQDPGQGLRLIYYSQIVNDFQKGDIAEGYSVSREKKESFPLTVTSAQKNPTAFYLCASSIQGEVTGELFFGEGSRLTVL.

The chain's CDR3 is CASSVQNGNTIYF. Here the CDR3 DNA reads TGTGCCAGCAGTGTACAGAATGGAAACACCATATATTTT. The gene calls are TRBV2 and TRBJ1-3; no firm D call. The CDR3 runs to 13 residues. Per the germline V gene, CDR1 is SNHLY and CDR2 is FYNNEI. The ends were cut back, 4 bases at V and 3 bases at J, with 7 bases in the middle.

The chain uses TRBV29-1 and TRBJ2-3; TRBD2 agrees at 10 bases. The CDR3 is made up of 14 amino acids. CDR1 SQVTM and CDR2 ANQGSEA come from the germline V gene. With 7 bases clipped from V and 7 bases from J, the junction kept 11 bases outside the gene matches. CDR3 sequence: CSALESGGAYTQYF. In nucleotides, the CDR3 is TGCAGCGCCTTGGAAAGCGGGGGGGCCTATACGCAGTATTTT.

The chain employs TRBV7-3 and TRBJ1-2; 7 bases are a match to TRBD1. V lost 1 base, J lost 4 bases, and 6 bases stayed unmatched. Germline CDR1 and CDR2: SGHTA and FQGTGA. This CDR3 has 15 amino acids. CDR3 coding DNA: TGTGCCAGCAGCTTAAGTCCAGGGGGGACCTATGGCTACACCTTC. This translates into CASSLSPGGTYGYTF.